The 21 T cell receptor beta chains below come from one sample, sequenced in a study of graft-versus-host responses after intestinal transplantation. The assay was immunoSEQ multiplex PCR, and TCRdb's table has in-frame clones only and misses some. The sample contains 40,000 or so clones, roughly 89% of which appear only once. The sample here was PBMCs, taken 267 days after transplant. Receptors were obtained from a human patient who received an intestinal transplant, so some T cells may come from the graft donor.

The chain joins TRBV10-2 to TRBJ2-7, with D possibly TRBD1 on 6 matching bases. The CDR3 spans 14 residues. V dropped 4 bases and J dropped 2 bases, with 12 bases sitting between them. CDR1 and CDR2 from the germline V gene are WSHSY and SAAADI. Here the CDR3 reads CASSVWTATYEQYF. For the CDR3, the DNA is TGCGCCAGCAGTGTTTGGACAGCCACCTACGAGCAGTACTTC.

The count of this clone is one. The rearrangement uses TRBV19 and TRBJ2-7; tentative D call: TRBD1 (6 bases). V dropped 4 bases and J dropped 3 bases, with 10 bases sitting between them. CDR3 size: 13 residues. The germline V gene encodes CDR1 LNHDA and CDR2 SQIVND (reference sequence). CDR3 sequence (DNA): TGTGCCAGTAGTAAGGGACAAGACTACGAGCAGTACTTC. Its protein is CASSKGQDYEQYF. The full variable domain, with the rest looked up from reference TRBV19 and TRBJ2-7, is DGGITQSPKYLFRKEGQNVTLSCEQNLNHDAMYWYRQDPGQGLRLIYYSQIVNDFQKGDIAEGYSVSREKKESFPLTVTSAQKNPTAFYLCASSKGQDYEQYFGPGTRLTVT.

For this clone: The identical CDR3 is also encoded by other nucleotide sequences in the sample. The chain uses TRBV5-1 and TRBJ2-1; TRBD2 matches 9 bases. The CDR3 is 15 residues long. V lost 0 bases and J lost 3; bases outside the gene matches: 1. From germline, CDR1 is SGHRS and CDR2 YFSETQ. The CDR3 reads CASSLDSGGYNEQFF. The CDR3 DNA sequence: TGCGCCAGCAGCTTGGATAGCGGGGGCTACAATGAGCAGTTCTTC.

CDR3 in amino acids: CASSLGTSVDEQFF. In DNA form, the CDR3 reads TGTGCCAGCAGTTTAGGGACTAGCGTTGATGAGCAGTTCTTC. This sequence joins TRBV27 and TRBJ2-1; 10 bases match TRBD2. Losses at the gene ends were 2 bases for V and 8 bases for J; bases not matched to a gene: 3. In germline, CDR1 is MNHEY, CDR2 SMNVEV (reference sequence). The CDR3 covers 14 residues.

The chain carries TRBV12-5 and TRBJ1-5, with D possibly being TRBD1 (5 bases). The CDR3 totals 15 residues. Deletions cut 3 bases from V and 3 bases from J, with 12 bases between. Per germline, CDR1 LGHNT and CDR2 FRNRAP. The CDR3 DNA reads as TGTGCTAGTGGTTTTGGGGGGGAGATCAATCAGCCCCAGCATTTT. Encoded protein: CASGFGGEINQPQHF. The full variable domain, in which reference TRBV12-5 and TRBJ1-5 provide the parts outside the CDR3, is DARVTQTPRHKVTEMGQEVTMRCQPILGHNTVFWYRQTMMQGLELLAYFRNRAPLDDSGMPKDRFSAEMPDATLATLKIQPSEPRDSAVYFCASGFGGEINQPQHFGDGTRLSIL.

V is TRBV29-1 and J is TRBJ1-1; 7 nucleotides line up with TRBD1. This CDR3 has 14 amino acids. CDR1 is SQVTM and CDR2 is ANQGSEA in the germline V gene. The ends lost 1 base at V and 0 bases at J; junction bases unmatched: 2. The CDR3 spells CSVEVGQMNTEAFF. DNA of the CDR3: TGCAGCGTTGAAGTGGGACAGATGAACACTGAAGCTTTCTTT.

Here the CDR3 reads CASDPELAGALEQYF. The DNA of the CDR3 is TGTGCCAGCGATCCGGAACTAGCGGGGGCCCTCGAGCAGTACTTC. The V and J genes are TRBV6-5 and TRBJ2-7; TRBD2 matches at 11 bases. V dropped 8 bases and J dropped 6; count of bases not matched to a gene: 12. Germline CDR1 and CDR2: MNHEY and SVGAGI. This CDR3 is 15 amino acids long.

The rearrangement joins TRBV5-1 to TRBJ1-1; unclear D gene. Germline values: CDR1 SGHRS, CDR2 YFSETQ. This CDR3 has 13 residues. V was cut by 0 bases and J by 7 bases, with 10 bases left in between. The CDR3 coding sequence is TGCGCCAGCAGCTTGGCCGTGAGGAATGAAGCTTTCTTT. Its translation is CASSLAVRNEAFF.

The chain employs TRBV5-8 and TRBJ2-1, with TRBD1 matching over 8 bases. Germline V gene data show CDR1 as SGHTS and CDR2 as YDEGEE. CDR3 size: 15 residues. V gave up 2 bases and J gave up 1 base; unmatched junction bases: 2. Written as DNA, the CDR3 is TGTGCCAGCAGCTTCAGACAGGGGTCCTACAATGAGCAGTTCTTC. Translation: CASSFRQGSYNEQFF.

V gene TRBV19 combines with J gene TRBJ1-1; weak D call: TRBD1 (5 bases). Per the germline V gene, CDR1 is LNHDA and CDR2 is SQIVND (reference sequence). The CDR3 length is 14 residues. V was shortened by 5 bases and J by 1 base, with 11 bases between the two germline ends. Written as DNA, the CDR3 is TGTGCCAGTAGTGCCGGGAGGGGGAACACTGAAGCTTTCTTT. Its translation: CASSAGRGNTEAFF. The full variable domain, with the rest looked up from reference TRBV19 and TRBJ1-1, is DGGITQSPKYLFRKEGQNVTLSCEQNLNHDAMYWYRQDPGQGLRLIYYSQIVNDFQKGDIAEGYSVSREKKESFPLTVTSAQKNPTAFYLCASSAGRGNTEAFFGQGTRLTVV.

The V call is TRBV7-3, the J call TRBJ1-4; 9 nucleotides agree with TRBD1. CDR1 is SGHTA and CDR2 is FQGTGA in the germline V gene. The CDR3 has 16 residues. The J segment lost 8 bases and the V segment lost 1 base, leaving 8 bases of the junction unmatched. The CDR3, as DNA: TGTGCCAGCAGCTTAAAAGGGACAGGGACCCAGGAAAAACTGTTTTTT. It codes for CASSLKGTGTQEKLFF. Using reference TRBV7-3 and TRBJ1-4 for the parts outside the CDR3, the full variable domain is GAGVSQTPSNKVTEKGKYVELRCDPISGHTALYWYRQSLGQGPEFLIYFQGTGAADDSGLPNDRFFAVRPEGSVSTLKIQRTERGDSAVYLCASSLKGTGTQEKLFFGSGTQLSVL.

The V and J genes are TRBV4-2 and TRBJ1-2, with D perhaps TRBD1 (5 bases). The germline V gene encodes CDR1 LGHNA and CDR2 YNFKEQ. The CDR3 runs to 14 residues. V was cut by 2 bases and J by 8 bases, with 15 bases left in between. CDR3: CASSQTEGLRGYTF. For the CDR3, the DNA is TGTGCCAGCAGCCAAACCGAGGGGTTGCGAGGCTACACCTTC.

The chain combines TRBV5-1 with TRBJ2-7, with D uncertain. The CDR3 loop spans 12 amino acids. V lost 3 bases to trimming and J lost 1 base, with 5 bases between them. The germline V gene has CDR1 SGHRS and CDR2 YFSETQ. The chain's CDR3 is CASSSTSYEQYF. The CDR3 coding sequence is TGCGCCAGCAGCTCAACATCCTACGAGCAGTACTTC.

V usage is TRBV9 and J usage is TRBJ2-1; TRBD1 or TRBD2 may be the D gene (5 bases each). V lost 1 base and J 4 bases, leaving 12 bases between the germline ends. The CDR3 contains 15 residues. CDR1 is SGDLS and CDR2 is YYNGEE in the germline V gene. CDR3 sequence: CASSVRAEGYNEQFF. The CDR3 DNA reads as TGTGCCAGCAGCGTAAGGGCTGAGGGGTACAATGAGCAGTTCTTC.

The chain employs TRBV30 and TRBJ1-2; D gene uncertain. V was shortened by 0 bases and J by 4 bases, with 12 bases between the two germline ends. There are 14 residues in the CDR3. CDR1 and CDR2 (germline): GTSNPN, SVGIG (reference sequence). The CDR3 DNA reads as TGTGCCTGGAGTGTACGCGGGTATGGCTATGGCTACACCTTC. Amino acids: CAWSVRGYGYGYTF.

DNA of the CDR3: TGCGCCAGCAGTACCGGGGACTATGGCTACACCTTC. Translated, it gives CASSTGDYGYTF. The V gene is TRBV5-1, the J gene TRBJ1-2; no firm D call. Germline CDR1 is SGHRS and CDR2 is YFSETQ. The CDR3 is made up of 12 amino acids. V was pared by 5 bases and J by 3 bases, with 8 bases between.

This clone was detected a few times. The chain combines TRBV6-5 with TRBJ2-2, with D tentatively TRBD1 (6 bases). Germline CDR1 is MNHEY and CDR2 is SVGAGI. Trimming removed 2 bases from V and 6 bases from J, with 13 bases in between. The CDR3 is 15 amino acids. CDR3 sequence: CASSYRTDGAGELFF. CDR3 coding DNA: TGTGCCAGCAGTTACCGGACAGATGGAGCCGGGGAGCTGTTTTTT.

The J gene is TRBJ1-2, the V gene TRBV19, with D perhaps TRBD1 (5 bases). The length of the CDR3 is 12 residues. Germline CDR1 is LNHDA and CDR2 is SQIVND (reference sequence). V was cut by 5 bases and J by 8 bases, with 12 bases left in between. CDR3 amino acids: CASSGTGEGYTF. In nucleotides, the CDR3 is TGTGCCAGTAGTGGCACAGGAGAAGGCTACACCTTC.

The genes are TRBV18 and TRBJ1-1; possible D gene TRBD1, 6 bases. From germline, CDR1 is KGHSH and CDR2 LQKENI. The CDR3 is 13 residues long. The germline V and J ends were trimmed by 3 bases and 6 bases, with 11 bases remaining between them. The CDR3 region is CASSPSGAAEAFF. The CDR3, as DNA: TGTGCCAGCTCACCGTCAGGGGCGGCTGAAGCTTTCTTT.

The rearrangement joins TRBV27 to TRBJ2-6; D unclear. V lost 6 bases, J lost 0 bases, and 6 bases lay in between. The CDR3 is made up of 14 amino acids. Looked up from germline, CDR1 is MNHEY and CDR2 is SMNVEV (reference sequence). The chain's CDR3 is CASSLSSGANVLTF. The CDR3 DNA sequence: TGTGCCAGCAGCCTAAGCTCTGGGGCCAACGTCCTGACTTTC.

In nucleotides, the CDR3 is TGTGCCAGCAGACCCAACCCCAGGGGGACAGATACGCAGTATTTT. Protein product: CASRPNPRGTDTQYF. This chain links TRBV6-1 with TRBJ2-3; 7 bases map to TRBD1. The germline V gene encodes CDR1 MNHNS and CDR2 SASEGT. The CDR3 extends over 15 amino acids. V gave up 6 bases and J gave up 3 bases; unmatched junction bases: 9.